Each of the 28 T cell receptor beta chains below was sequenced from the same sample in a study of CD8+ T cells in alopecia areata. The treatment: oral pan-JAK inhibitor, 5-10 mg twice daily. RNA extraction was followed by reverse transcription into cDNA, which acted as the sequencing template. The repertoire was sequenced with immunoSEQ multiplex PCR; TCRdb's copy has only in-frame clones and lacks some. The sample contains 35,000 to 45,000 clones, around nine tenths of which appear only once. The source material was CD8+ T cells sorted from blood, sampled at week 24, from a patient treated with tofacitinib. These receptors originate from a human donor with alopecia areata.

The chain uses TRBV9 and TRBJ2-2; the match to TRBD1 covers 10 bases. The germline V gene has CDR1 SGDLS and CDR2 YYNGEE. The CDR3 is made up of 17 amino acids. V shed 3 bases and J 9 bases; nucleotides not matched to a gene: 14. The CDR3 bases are TGTGCCAGCAGCGCCACCGGGACAGGGGATGAGTATAGGGAGCTGTTTTTT. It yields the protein CASSATGTGDEYRELFF.

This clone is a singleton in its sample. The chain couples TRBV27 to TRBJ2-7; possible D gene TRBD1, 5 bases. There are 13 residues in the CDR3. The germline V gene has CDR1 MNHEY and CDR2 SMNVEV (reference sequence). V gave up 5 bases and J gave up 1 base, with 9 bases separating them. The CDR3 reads CASSLGHSYEQYF. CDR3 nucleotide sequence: TGTGCCAGCAGTCTCGGACATTCCTACGAGCAGTACTTC.

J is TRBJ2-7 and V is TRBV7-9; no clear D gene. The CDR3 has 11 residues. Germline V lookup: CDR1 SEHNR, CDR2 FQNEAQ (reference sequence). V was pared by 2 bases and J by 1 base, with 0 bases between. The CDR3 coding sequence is TGTGCCAGCAGCTTATCCTACGAGCAGTACTTC. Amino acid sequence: CASSLSYEQYF.

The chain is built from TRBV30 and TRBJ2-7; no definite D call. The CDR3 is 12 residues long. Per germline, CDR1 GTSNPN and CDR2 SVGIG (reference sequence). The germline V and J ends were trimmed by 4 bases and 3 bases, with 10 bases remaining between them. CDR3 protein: CAWKSTNYEQYF. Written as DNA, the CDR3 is TGTGCCTGGAAGTCAACAAACTACGAGCAGTACTTC.

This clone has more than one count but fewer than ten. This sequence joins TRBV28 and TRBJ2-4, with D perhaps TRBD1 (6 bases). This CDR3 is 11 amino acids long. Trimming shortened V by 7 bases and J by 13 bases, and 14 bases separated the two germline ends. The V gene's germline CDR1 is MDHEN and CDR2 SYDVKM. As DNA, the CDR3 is TGTGCCAGCAACTTTGGAGACAGGCAGTACTTC. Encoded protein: CASNFGDRQYF.

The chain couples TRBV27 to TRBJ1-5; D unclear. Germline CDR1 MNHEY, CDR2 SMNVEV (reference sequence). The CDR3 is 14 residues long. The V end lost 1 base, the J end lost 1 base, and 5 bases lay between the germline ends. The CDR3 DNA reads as TGTGCCAGCAGTTTATACCAGAGCAATCAGCCCCAGCATTTT. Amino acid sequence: CASSLYQSNQPQHF.

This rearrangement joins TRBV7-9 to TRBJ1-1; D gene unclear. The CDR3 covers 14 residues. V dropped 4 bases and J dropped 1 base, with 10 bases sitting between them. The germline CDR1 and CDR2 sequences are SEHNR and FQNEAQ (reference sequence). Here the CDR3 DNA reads TGTGCCAGCAGCTCCACTGTAGGGAACACTGAAGCTTTCTTT. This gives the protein CASSSTVGNTEAFF.

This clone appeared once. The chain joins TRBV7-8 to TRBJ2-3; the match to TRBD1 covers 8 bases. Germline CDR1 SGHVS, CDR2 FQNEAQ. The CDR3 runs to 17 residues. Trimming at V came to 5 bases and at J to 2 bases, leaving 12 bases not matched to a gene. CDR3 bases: TGTGCCAGCAGCCCGGGACAGGTGGCAACACACACAGATACGCAGTATTTT. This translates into CASSPGQVATHTDTQYF.

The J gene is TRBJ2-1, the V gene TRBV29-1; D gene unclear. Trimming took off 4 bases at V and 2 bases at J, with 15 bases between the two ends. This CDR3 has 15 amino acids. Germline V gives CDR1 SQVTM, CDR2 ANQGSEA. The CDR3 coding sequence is TGCAGCGTTGTAAATATGGGCAGTCCCTACAATGAGCAGTTCTTC. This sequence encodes CSVVNMGSPYNEQFF.

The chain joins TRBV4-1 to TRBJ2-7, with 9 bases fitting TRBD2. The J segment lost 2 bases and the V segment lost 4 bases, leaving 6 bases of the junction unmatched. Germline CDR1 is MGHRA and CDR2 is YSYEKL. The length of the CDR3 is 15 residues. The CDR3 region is CASSRGSGGTYEQYF. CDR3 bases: TGCGCCAGCAGCCGGGGGAGCGGGGGGACCTACGAGCAGTACTTC.

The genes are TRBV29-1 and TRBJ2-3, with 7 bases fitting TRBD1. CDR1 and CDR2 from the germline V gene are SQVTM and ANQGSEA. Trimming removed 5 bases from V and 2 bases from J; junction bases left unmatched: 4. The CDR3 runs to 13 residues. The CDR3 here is CSVWDRLTDTQYF. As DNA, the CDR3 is TGCAGCGTTTGGGACAGACTCACAGATACGCAGTATTTT.

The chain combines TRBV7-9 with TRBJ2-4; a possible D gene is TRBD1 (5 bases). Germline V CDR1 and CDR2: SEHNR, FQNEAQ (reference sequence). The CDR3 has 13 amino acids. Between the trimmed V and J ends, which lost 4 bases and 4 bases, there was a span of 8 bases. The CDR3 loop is CASSSRQKNIQYF. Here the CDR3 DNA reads TGTGCCAGCAGCTCTCGACAGAAAAACATTCAGTACTTC.

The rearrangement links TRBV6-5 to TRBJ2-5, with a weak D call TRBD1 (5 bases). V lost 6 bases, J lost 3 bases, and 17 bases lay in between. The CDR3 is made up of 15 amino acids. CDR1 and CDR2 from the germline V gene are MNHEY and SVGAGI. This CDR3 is CASSPAGSGKETQYF. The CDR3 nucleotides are TGTGCCAGCAGCCCCGCCGGGTCAGGGAAAGAGACCCAGTACTTC.

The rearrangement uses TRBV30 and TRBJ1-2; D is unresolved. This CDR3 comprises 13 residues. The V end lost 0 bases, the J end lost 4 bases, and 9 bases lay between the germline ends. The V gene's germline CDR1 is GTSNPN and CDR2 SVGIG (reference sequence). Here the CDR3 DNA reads TGTGCCTGGAGTGTAATGGGTTCCTATGGCTACACCTTC. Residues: CAWSVMGSYGYTF.

For the CDR3, the DNA is TGTGCCAGTAGTGCAGCCGGGACTAGCGGGGGGGCCGTCTACAATGAGCAGTTCTTC. Protein sequence: CASSAAGTSGGAVYNEQFF. This chain links TRBV19 with TRBJ2-1; TRBD2 matches 16 bases. CDR1 and CDR2 (germline): LNHDA, SQIVND (reference sequence). This CDR3 is built from 19 residues. V was clipped by 5 bases and J by 3 bases; unmatched bases: 10.

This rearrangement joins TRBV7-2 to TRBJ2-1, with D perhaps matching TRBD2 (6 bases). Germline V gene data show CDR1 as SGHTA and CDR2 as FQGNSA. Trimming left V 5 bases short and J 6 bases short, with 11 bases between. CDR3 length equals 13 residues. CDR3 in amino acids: CASSPGLFNEQFF. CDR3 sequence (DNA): TGTGCCAGCAGCCCCGGACTATTCAATGAGCAGTTCTTC.

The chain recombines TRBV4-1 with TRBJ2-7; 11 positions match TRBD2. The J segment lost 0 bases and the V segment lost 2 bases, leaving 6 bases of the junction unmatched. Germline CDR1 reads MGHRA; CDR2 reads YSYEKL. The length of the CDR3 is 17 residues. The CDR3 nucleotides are TGCGCCAGCAGCCAAAGGGTAGCGGGGGGGAACTCCTACGAGCAGTACTTC. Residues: CASSQRVAGGNSYEQYF.

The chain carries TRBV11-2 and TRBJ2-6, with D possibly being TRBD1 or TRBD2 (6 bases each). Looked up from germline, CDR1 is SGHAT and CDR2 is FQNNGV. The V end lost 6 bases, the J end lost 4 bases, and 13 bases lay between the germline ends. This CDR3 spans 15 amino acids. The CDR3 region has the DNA TGTGCCAGCAGTGAAGGGGGGACAGGGGCCAACGTCCTGACTTTC. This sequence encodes CASSEGGTGANVLTF.

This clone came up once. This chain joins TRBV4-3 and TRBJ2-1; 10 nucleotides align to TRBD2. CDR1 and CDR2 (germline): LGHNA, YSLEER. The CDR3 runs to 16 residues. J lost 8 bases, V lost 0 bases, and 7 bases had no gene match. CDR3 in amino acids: CASSQDPSGGGHEQFF. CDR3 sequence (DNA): TGCGCCAGCAGCCAAGACCCTAGCGGGGGTGGCCATGAGCAGTTCTTC.

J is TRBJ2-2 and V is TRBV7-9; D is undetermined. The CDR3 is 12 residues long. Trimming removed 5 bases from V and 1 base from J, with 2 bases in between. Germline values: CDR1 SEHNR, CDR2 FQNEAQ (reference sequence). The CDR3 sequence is CASSGNTGELFF. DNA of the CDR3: TGTGCCAGCAGCGGGAACACCGGGGAGCTGTTTTTT.

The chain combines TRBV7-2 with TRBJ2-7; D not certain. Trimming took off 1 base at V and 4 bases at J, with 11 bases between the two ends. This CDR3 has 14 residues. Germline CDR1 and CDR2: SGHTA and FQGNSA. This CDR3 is CASSLEGSPYEQYF. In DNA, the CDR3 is TGTGCCAGCAGCTTAGAGGGATCCCCGTACGAGCAGTACTTC.

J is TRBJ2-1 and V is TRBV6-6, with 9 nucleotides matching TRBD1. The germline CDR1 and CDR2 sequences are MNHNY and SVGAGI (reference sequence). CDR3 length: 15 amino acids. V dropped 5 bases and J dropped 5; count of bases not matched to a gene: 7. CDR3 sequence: CASSNRDREDNEQFF. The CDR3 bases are TGTGCCAGCAGTAACCGGGACAGGGAGGACAATGAGCAGTTCTTC.

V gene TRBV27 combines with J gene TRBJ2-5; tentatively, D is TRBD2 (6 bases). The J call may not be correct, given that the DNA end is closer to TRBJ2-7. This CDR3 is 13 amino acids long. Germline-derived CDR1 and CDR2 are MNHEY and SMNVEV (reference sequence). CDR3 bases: TGTGCCAGCGGAACAGGACTATCCTACGAGCAGTACTTC. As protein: CASGTGLSYEQYF.

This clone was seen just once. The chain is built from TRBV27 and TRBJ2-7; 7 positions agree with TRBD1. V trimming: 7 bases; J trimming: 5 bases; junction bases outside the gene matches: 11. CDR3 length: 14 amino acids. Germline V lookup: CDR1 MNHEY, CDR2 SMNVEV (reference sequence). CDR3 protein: CASKIRQGPHEQYF. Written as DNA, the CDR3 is TGTGCCAGCAAGATAAGACAGGGCCCCCACGAGCAGTACTTC.

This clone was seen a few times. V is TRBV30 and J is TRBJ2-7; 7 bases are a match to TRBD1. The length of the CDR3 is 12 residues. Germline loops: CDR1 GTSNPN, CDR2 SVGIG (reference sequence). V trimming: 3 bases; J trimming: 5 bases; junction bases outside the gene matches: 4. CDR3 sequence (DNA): TGTGCCTGGAGGATGACAGGGAACGAGCAGTACTTC. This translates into CAWRMTGNEQYF.

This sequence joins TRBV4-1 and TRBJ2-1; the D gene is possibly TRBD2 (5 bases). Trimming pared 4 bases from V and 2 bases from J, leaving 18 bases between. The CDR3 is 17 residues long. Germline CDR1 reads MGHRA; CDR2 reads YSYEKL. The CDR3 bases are TGCGCCAGCAGCCCTGGAACGGGTCCTAGCCCCTACAATGAGCAGTTCTTC. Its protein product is CASSPGTGPSPYNEQFF.

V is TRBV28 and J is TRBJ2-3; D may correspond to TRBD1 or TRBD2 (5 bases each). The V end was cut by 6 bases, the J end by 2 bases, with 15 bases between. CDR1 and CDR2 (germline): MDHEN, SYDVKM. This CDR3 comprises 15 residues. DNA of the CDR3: TGTGCCAGCAGCCACACCGGGACGGACACAGATACGCAGTATTTT. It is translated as CASSHTGTDTDTQYF.

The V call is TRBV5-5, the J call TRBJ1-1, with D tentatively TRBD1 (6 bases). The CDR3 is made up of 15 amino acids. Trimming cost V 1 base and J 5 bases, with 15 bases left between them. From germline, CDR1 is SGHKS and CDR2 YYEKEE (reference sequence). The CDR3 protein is CASSLYPAGATEAFF. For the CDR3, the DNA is TGTGCCAGCAGCTTGTATCCCGCGGGGGCAACTGAAGCTTTCTTT.